Here is one T cell receptor beta chain with its context. Antigen: not known. Only in-frame clones appear in the TCRdb table, and some are missing; sequencing was by immunoSEQ multiplex PCR. Of 85,000 to 130,000 clones listed, roughly four fifths are singletons. These data come from a study of PD-1 blockade in mismatch repair-deficient tumors. On the study more broadly: Patients had about 13 mismatch repair-deficient cancer types and were previously treated and progressing. The study, taken as a whole, reports: Tumor-resident clones, often absent from pretreatment blood, expanded after pembrolizumab and then contracted.

The TCR-sequenced patients were three responders to pembrolizumab. Germline CDR1 is ENHRY and CDR2 is SYGVKD. V lost 3 bases and J lost 2, with 14 bases in between. The CDR3 extends over 15 amino acids. This chain uses TRBV10-3 with TRBJ2-7; D assignment may be TRBD1 or TRBD2 (6 bases each). The specimen was peripheral blood, collected approximately 36 weeks after starting pembrolizumab. The sequence was collected from an adult with mismatch repair-deficient cancer. The CDR3 region is CAISDSRGGTYEQYF. The CDR3 DNA reads TGTGCCATCAGTGATAGTCGAGGGGGGACCTACGAGCAGTACTTC.